This T cell receptor beta chain originates from a study of shared clonotypes between healthy human individuals. To note about this clone: Other nucleotide sequences from this sample produce the same CDR3.

The data were produced by immunoSEQ multiplex PCR, yet TCRdb's version contains in-frame clones alone and is incomplete. The table records 2 million to 2.5 million clones, approximately 95% of them present only once. Germline CDR1 and CDR2: SGHRS and YFSETQ. This CDR3 region has 14 residues. The V and J ends lost 4 bases and 2 bases, in that order; junction bases with no gene match: 4. The chain has TRBV5-1 and TRBJ2-7; TRBD1 matches 9 bases. This receptor was obtained from a man aged 18 to 30 in good health. Sample: naive CD4+ T cells sorted from blood. The subset: CD45RA+ positively selected. The CDR3 coding sequence is TGCGCCAGCAGCCCGGGACAGGGCCCCTACGAGCAGTACTTC. Translating gives CASSPGQGPYEQYF. Using reference TRBV5-1 and TRBJ2-7 for the parts outside the CDR3, the full variable domain is KAGVTQTPRYLIKTRGQQVTLSCSPISGHRSVSWYQQTPGQGLQFLFEYFSETQRNKGNFPGRFSGRQFSNSRSEMNVSTLELGDSALYLCASSPGQGPYEQYFGPGTRLTVT.